These T cell receptor beta chains were read from a single sample in a study of blood T cell repertoires in COVID-19. This table comes from immunoSEQ multiplex PCR, and its TCRdb copy is limited to in-frame clones, with some not included. The profile shows 60,000 to 90,000 clones, 73% of them singletons. Sequencing used peripheral blood. The source is a man in his 60s with acute or convalescent COVID-19. Both conserved end residues are part of each CDR3. The D gene is left open where the match is weak. Clone size is shown for a subset of rows, as once, few, many or a class of expanded clone.

clone size | J gene | D gene | V gene | CDR3 protein | CDR3 DNA
. | TRBJ1-2 | . | TRBV4-1 | CASSQDGYYGYTF | TGCGCCAGCAGCCAAGACGGTTACTATGGCTACACCTTC
many | TRBJ2-2 | TRBD1 | TRBV3-1/TRBV3-2 | CASSDRVAGELFF | TGTGCCAGCAGCGACAGGGTGGCCGGGGAGCTGTTTTTT
. | TRBJ1-2 | . | TRBV5-6 | CASSVDRDYGYTF | TGTGCCAGCAGCGTGGACCGAGACTATGGCTACACCTTC
once | TRBJ2-5 | TRBD1 | TRBV19 | CASSSLRTGQETQYF | TGTGCCAGTAGTTCACTTCGGACAGGGCAGGAGACCCAGTACTTC
. | TRBJ2-5 | . | TRBV3-1/TRBV3-2 | CASSQAEGTGEDSETQYF | TGTGCCAGCAGCCAAGCCGAGGGAACAGGGGAGGACTCAGAGACCCAGTACTTC
. | TRBJ2-1 | . | TRBV6-6 | CATQEGFSYNEQFF | TGTGCCACCCAGGAGGGCTTCTCCTACAATGAGCAGTTCTTC
. | TRBJ1-1 | . | TRBV5-1 | CASSFTGTWAFF | TGCGCCAGCAGCTTCACCGGGACATGGGCTTTCTTT
once | TRBJ2-3 | . | TRBV5-1 | CASSLGQGLDTQYF | TGCGCCAGCAGCTTGGGGCAGGGATTAGATACGCAGTATTTT
once | TRBJ2-2 | TRBD1 | TRBV3-1/TRBV3-2 | CASSSSGTATNTGELFF | TGTGCCAGCAGCTCCTCCGGGACAGCTACGAACACCGGGGAGCTGTTTTTT
few | TRBJ2-3 | TRBD2 | TRBV9 | CASSVRSGAGLATDTQYF | TGTGCCAGCAGCGTAAGGAGCGGCGCGGGACTAGCGACAGATACGCAGTATTTT
. | TRBJ1-1 | . | TRBV19 | CASIVGTEAFF | TGTGCCAGTATTGTAGGGACAGAAGCTTTCTTT
. | TRBJ2-5 | . | TRBV5-1 | CASSLVGGETQYF | TGCGCCAGCAGCTTGGTTGGGGGGGAGACCCAGTACTTC
. | TRBJ1-2 | . | TRBV19 | CASRFDSHYGYTF | TGTGCCAGTAGGTTCGACAGTCACTATGGCTACACCTTC
once | TRBJ2-3 | TRBD1 | TRBV5-4 | CASSQARDRGGTDTQYF | TGTGCCAGCAGCCAAGCCCGGGACAGGGGAGGCACAGATACGCAGTATTTT
. | TRBJ1-3 | . | TRBV6-6 | CASIGHPGNTIYF | TGTGCCAGCATCGGACATCCCGGAAACACCATATATTTT
many | TRBJ1-2 | . | TRBV5-1 | CASSLDPDYGYTF | TGCGCCAGCAGCTTGGATCCGGACTATGGCTACACCTTC
once | TRBJ2-3 | . | TRBV12-3/TRBV12-4 | CASTLFTDTQYF | TGTGCCAGCACCCTCTTCACAGATACGCAGTATTTT
. | TRBJ2-3 | TRBD2 | TRBV5-4 | CASSSWTSEEDTQYF | TGTGCCAGCAGCTCCTGGACTAGCGAGGAAGATACGCAGTATTTT
. | TRBJ2-1 | . | TRBV5-1 | CASSLVAEPGTYNEQFF | TGCGCCAGCAGCTTGGTCGCGGAGCCCGGTACCTACAATGAGCAGTTCTTC
. | TRBJ1-2 | . | TRBV6-1 | CASSEGRDYGYTF | TGTGCCAGCAGTGAAGGACGGGACTATGGCTACACCTTC
once | TRBJ2-2 | . | TRBV29-1 | CSVDSGYNTGELFF | TGCAGCGTTGATTCGGGGTACAACACCGGGGAGCTGTTTTTT
. | TRBJ1-4 | . | TRBV30 | CAWSVANEKLFF | TGTGCCTGGAGTGTCGCTAATGAAAAACTGTTTTTT
few | TRBJ2-7 | . | TRBV18 | CASSPTVGPEEQYF | TGTGCCAGCTCACCCACCGTCGGTCCTGAGGAGCAGTACTTC
many | TRBJ2-1 | TRBD2 | TRBV28 | CASSLTGLSYNEQFF | TGTGCCAGCAGTTTAACGGGACTATCCTACAATGAGCAGTTCTTC
. | TRBJ2-2 | TRBD2 | TRBV6-5 | CASRPGRGGTGELFF | TGTGCCAGCAGGCCCGGGCGGGGGGGCACCGGGGAGCTGTTTTTT
. | TRBJ2-7 | TRBD1 | TRBV2 | CASSGDRGREQYF | TGTGCCAGCAGCGGGGACAGGGGGCGGGAGCAGTACTTC
medium-sized | TRBJ2-3 | TRBD2 | TRBV10-2 | CASWRGGGTDTQYF | TGCGCCAGCTGGCGGGGGGGCGGCACAGATACGCAGTATTTT
. | TRBJ1-1 | TRBD1 | TRBV19 | CASSNLGQGAMNTEAFF | TGTGCCAGTAGTAATCTGGGACAGGGAGCTATGAACACTGAAGCTTTCTTT
. | TRBJ2-2 | TRBD1 | TRBV7-8 | CASSKTQGEYTGELFF | TGTGCCAGCAGCAAGACACAGGGGGAGTACACCGGGGAGCTGTTTTTT
. | TRBJ1-6 | . | TRBV3-1/TRBV3-2 | CASSQDVTGASPLHF | TGTGCCAGCAGCCAAGATGTGACAGGAGCGTCACCCCTCCACTTT
. | TRBJ2-7 | . | TRBV27 | CASSSRGGEGYHEQYF | TGTGCCAGCAGCTCTAGGGGGGGGGAAGGGTACCACGAGCAGTACTTC
. | TRBJ2-7 | TRBD1 | TRBV27 | CASRNTQNPDREDWGQYF | TGTGCCAGCAGGAACACACAAAATCCGGACAGGGAGGATTGGGGGCAGTACTTC
. | TRBJ2-1 | TRBD2 | TRBV30 | CAWSKLAGRNEQFF | TGTGCCTGGAGTAAACTAGCGGGAAGGAATGAGCAGTTCTTC
. | TRBJ2-3 | TRBD2 | TRBV3-1/TRBV3-2 | CASSQDMAGEVSSTDTQYF | TGTGCCAGCAGCCAAGATATGGCGGGGGAGGTATCTAGCACAGATACGCAGTATTTT
. | TRBJ1-3 | . | TRBV6-5 | CASSYNQAGSGNTIYF | TGTGCCAGCAGTTACAATCAGGCCGGCTCTGGAAACACCATATATTTT
. | TRBJ2-3 | TRBD1 | TRBV11-3 | CASSFEGQGGTDTQYF | TGTGCCAGCAGCTTCGAGGGACAGGGGGGAACAGATACGCAGTATTTT
. | TRBJ2-2 | . | TRBV28 | CASSLPGLNTGELFF | TGTGCCAGCAGTTTACCCGGACTTAACACCGGGGAGCTGTTTTTT
. | TRBJ2-5 | . | TRBV4-1 | CASSQGTVLETQYF | TGCGCCAGCAGCCAAGGAACGGTTTTAGAGACCCAGTACTTC
. | TRBJ2-1 | TRBD1 | TRBV6-2/TRBV6-3 | CASSRDSYNEQFF | TGTGCCAGCAGCCGGGACAGTTACAATGAGCAGTTCTTC
. | TRBJ1-6 | . | TRBV7-8 | CASSPRRAPLHF | TGTGCCAGCAGCCCCCGGAGGGCACCCCTCCACTTT
once | TRBJ2-1 | TRBD2 | TRBV9 | CASTKLAGSSYNEQFF | TGTGCCAGCACGAAACTAGCGGGTTCCTCCTACAATGAGCAGTTCTTC
. | TRBJ2-2 | TRBD1 | TRBV5-1 | CATGQGPANTGELFF | TGCGCCACGGGACAGGGCCCTGCGAACACCGGGGAGCTGTTTTTT
. | TRBJ2-5 | TRBD1 | TRBV5-6 | CASSPRTGTGGQETQYF | TGTGCCAGCAGCCCTCGAACCGGGACAGGGGGCCAAGAGACCCAGTACTTC
. | TRBJ2-1 | . | TRBV6-1 | CASSEIPDYNEQFF | TGTGCCAGCAGTGAAATTCCAGATTACAATGAGCAGTTCTTC
. | TRBJ2-5 | . | TRBV3-1/TRBV3-2 | CASSQDAAVRSETQYF | TGTGCCAGCAGCCAAGATGCGGCGGTTCGGTCAGAGACCCAGTACTTC
. | TRBJ1-1 | . | TRBV5-1 | CASSPLSQNTEAFF | TGCGCCAGCAGCCCACTATCACAGAACACTGAAGCTTTCTTT
. | TRBJ2-5 | TRBD2 | TRBV7-2 | CASSFGAGEGETQYF | TGTGCCAGCAGCTTTGGGGCGGGAGAAGGGGAGACCCAGTACTTC
. | TRBJ2-1 | . | TRBV24-1 | CATSDPGAREQFF | TGTGCCACCAGTGACCCCGGTGCGAGAGAGCAGTTCTTC
. | TRBJ2-7 | . | TRBV9 | CASSVNQGYEQYF | TGTGCCAGCAGCGTAAACCAGGGTTACGAGCAGTACTTC
. | TRBJ1-3 | TRBD1 | TRBV6-4 | CASSTTTGTSGNTIYF | TGTGCCAGCAGTACCACGACAGGGACCTCTGGAAACACCATATATTTT